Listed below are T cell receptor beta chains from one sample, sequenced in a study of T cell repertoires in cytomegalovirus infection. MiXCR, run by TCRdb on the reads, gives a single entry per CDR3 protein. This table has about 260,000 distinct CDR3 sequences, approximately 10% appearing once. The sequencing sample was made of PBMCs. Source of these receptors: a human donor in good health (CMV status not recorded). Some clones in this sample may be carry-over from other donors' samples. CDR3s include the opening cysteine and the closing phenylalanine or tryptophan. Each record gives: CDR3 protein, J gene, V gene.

CDR3 protein: CASSRQKGGLPNEQFF
J gene: TRBJ2-1
V gene: TRBV5-4

CDR3 protein: CASSDSGWPSDTQYF
J gene: TRBJ2-3
V gene: TRBV6-4

CDR3 protein: CASSRSGTSGRTGELFF
J gene: TRBJ2-2
V gene: TRBV5-6

CDR3 protein: CSAGDGVQSGANVLTF
J gene: TRBJ2-6
V gene: TRBV20-1

CDR3 protein: CASRGAGRYGYTF
J gene: TRBJ1-2
V gene: TRBV7-2

CDR3 protein: CASRLVAGTGSYEQYF
J gene: TRBJ2-7
V gene: TRBV6-2/TRBV6-3

CDR3 protein: CASSTQGLKNSPLHF
J gene: TRBJ1-6
V gene: TRBV19

CDR3 protein: CSAREVGQGEQYF
J gene: TRBJ2-7
V gene: TRBV20-1

CDR3 protein: CASSTRQGVQPQHF
J gene: TRBJ1-5
V gene: TRBV28

CDR3 protein: CASSEGQYTEAFF
J gene: TRBJ1-1
V gene: TRBV12-3/TRBV12-4

CDR3 protein: CAWTGGPGELFF
J gene: TRBJ2-2
V gene: TRBV30

CDR3 protein: CASSRIQNYGYTF
J gene: TRBJ1-2
V gene: TRBV7-2

CDR3 protein: CASSTNRASRGTEAFF
J gene: TRBJ1-1
V gene: TRBV27

CDR3 protein: CASSLVASGGLTDTQYF
J gene: TRBJ2-3
V gene: TRBV7-8

CDR3 protein: CSAIFPTNRVTGANVLTF
J gene: TRBJ2-6
V gene: TRBV20-1

CDR3 protein: CASIGTGTGAQKQYF
J gene: TRBJ2-7
V gene: TRBV6-2/TRBV6-3

CDR3 protein: CASSLDGRASDTQYF
J gene: TRBJ2-3
V gene: TRBV5-1

CDR3 protein: CASSDRTGGETQYF
J gene: TRBJ2-5
V gene: TRBV7-2

CDR3 protein: CASRGTDYGYTF
J gene: TRBJ1-2
V gene: TRBV7-4

CDR3 protein: CASSLGILADSYEQYF
J gene: TRBJ2-7
V gene: TRBV5-1

CDR3 protein: CASSFGQTIYGYTF
J gene: TRBJ1-2
V gene: TRBV12-3/TRBV12-4

CDR3 protein: CSARSGGRGDTQYF
J gene: TRBJ2-3
V gene: TRBV20-1

CDR3 protein: CASSLALSSGNTIYF
J gene: TRBJ1-3
V gene: TRBV7-2

CDR3 protein: CASSLRDTSYEQYF
J gene: TRBJ2-7
V gene: TRBV7-8

CDR3 protein: CSAGGLAGVPYEQYF
J gene: TRBJ2-7
V gene: TRBV20-1

CDR3 protein: CSAGLAGGPRETQYF
J gene: TRBJ2-5
V gene: TRBV20-1

CDR3 protein: CASSQGLAGAEQYF
J gene: TRBJ2-7
V gene: TRBV12-3/TRBV12-4

CDR3 protein: CASRRLANTGELFF
J gene: TRBJ2-2
V gene: TRBV12-3/TRBV12-4

CDR3 protein: CASSPRQGPNTGELFF
J gene: TRBJ2-2
V gene: TRBV18

CDR3 protein: CASSPTGQGDAFF
J gene: TRBJ1-1
V gene: TRBV7-2

CDR3 protein: CASSLERRGHRDRENIQYF
J gene: TRBJ2-4
V gene: TRBV11-3

CDR3 protein: CASSLVNTDTQYF
J gene: TRBJ2-3
V gene: TRBV11-2

CDR3 protein: CASRRDSTTPRAKNIQYF
J gene: TRBJ2-4
V gene: TRBV18

CDR3 protein: CASSRGKTEAFF
J gene: TRBJ1-1
V gene: TRBV7-9

CDR3 protein: CASTWARDNPGANVLTF
J gene: TRBJ2-6
V gene: TRBV5-1

CDR3 protein: CASSFERDTGELFF
J gene: TRBJ2-2
V gene: TRBV7-2